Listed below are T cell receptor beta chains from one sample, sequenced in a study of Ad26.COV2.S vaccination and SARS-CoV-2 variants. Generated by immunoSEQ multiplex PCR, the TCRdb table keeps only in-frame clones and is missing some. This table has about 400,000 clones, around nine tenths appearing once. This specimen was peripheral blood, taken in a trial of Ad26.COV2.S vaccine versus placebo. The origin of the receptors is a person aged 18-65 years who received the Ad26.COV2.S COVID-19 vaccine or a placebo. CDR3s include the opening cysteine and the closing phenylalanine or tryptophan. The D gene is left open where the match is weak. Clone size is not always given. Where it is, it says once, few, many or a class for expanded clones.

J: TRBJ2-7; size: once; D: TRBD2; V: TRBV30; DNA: TGTGCCTGGAGGCGGACTAGCGGTCCCTACGAGCAGTACTTC; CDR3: CAWRRTSGPYEQYF
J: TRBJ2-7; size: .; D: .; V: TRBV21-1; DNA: TGTGCCAGCAGTTCGGACAGAACCTACGAGCAGTACTTC; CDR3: CASSSDRTYEQYF
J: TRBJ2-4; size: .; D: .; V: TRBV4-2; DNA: TGTGCCAGCAGCCAAGGCGTCTGGCCGGGGATTCAGTACTTC; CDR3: CASSQGVWPGIQYF
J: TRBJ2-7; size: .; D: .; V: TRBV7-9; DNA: TGTGCCAGCAGCCTCATTCCTGAATACGAGCAGTACTTC; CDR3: CASSLIPEYEQYF
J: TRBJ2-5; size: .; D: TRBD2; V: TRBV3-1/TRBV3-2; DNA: TGTGCCAGCAGCCAAGTAGCGGGGAGCGGCGAGACCCAGTACTTC; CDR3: CASSQVAGSGETQYF
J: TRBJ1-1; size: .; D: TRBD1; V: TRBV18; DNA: TGTGCCAGCTCACCAAGCGGGACAGGGGCTGAAGCTTTCTTT; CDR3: CASSPSGTGAEAFF
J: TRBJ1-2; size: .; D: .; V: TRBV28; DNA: TGTGCCAGCAGCATATACGGGGGCTCGGACTATGGCTACACCTTC; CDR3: CASSIYGGSDYGYTF
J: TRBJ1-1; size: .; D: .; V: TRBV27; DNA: TGTGCCAGCAGTTTACTCGGCGGACTGAACACTGAAGCTTTCTTT; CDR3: CASSLLGGLNTEAFF
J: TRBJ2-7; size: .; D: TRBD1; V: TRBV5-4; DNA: TGTGCCAGCAGCCTGGACAGGGTGCCCTACGAGCAGTACTTC; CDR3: CASSLDRVPYEQYF
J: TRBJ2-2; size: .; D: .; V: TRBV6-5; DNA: TGTGCCAGCAGGCACCAGGTGAACACCGGGGAGCTGTTTTTT; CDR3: CASRHQVNTGELFF
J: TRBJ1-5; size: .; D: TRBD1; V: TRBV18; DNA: TGTGCCAGCTCACCCGTACCGACAGGGGACAATCAGCCCCAGCATTTT; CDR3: CASSPVPTGDNQPQHF
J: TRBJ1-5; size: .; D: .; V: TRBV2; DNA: TGTGCCAGCAGTGATTCAAACAGCAGACAGTCCCTTTTT; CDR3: CASSDSNSRQSLF
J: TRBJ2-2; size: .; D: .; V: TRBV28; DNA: TGTGCCAGCAGCGCACTAGCTTCCGGGGAGCTGTTTTTT; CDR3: CASSALASGELFF
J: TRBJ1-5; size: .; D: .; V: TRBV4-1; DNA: TGCGCCAGCAGCCAAGTACAGGGAAGCAATCAGCCCCAGCATTTT; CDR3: CASSQVQGSNQPQHF
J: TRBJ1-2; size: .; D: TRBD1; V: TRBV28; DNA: TGTGCCAGCAGTAATCCGACAGGGGACGCAAACCATGGCTACACCTTC; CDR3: CASSNPTGDANHGYTF
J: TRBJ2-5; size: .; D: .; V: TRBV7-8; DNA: TGTGCCAGCAGCTTAGCAGGGGGAGAGGGGGAGACCCAGTACTTC; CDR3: CASSLAGGEGETQYF
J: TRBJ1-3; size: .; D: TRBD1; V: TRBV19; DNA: TGTGCCAGTAGTGCCCCGACAGGGGTAGGAAACACCATATATTTT; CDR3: CASSAPTGVGNTIYF
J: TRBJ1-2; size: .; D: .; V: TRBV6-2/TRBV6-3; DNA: TGTGCCAGCAGTTACTCTTACAGCTATGGCTACACCTTC; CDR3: CASSYSYSYGYTF
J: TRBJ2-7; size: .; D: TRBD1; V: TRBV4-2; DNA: TGTGCCAGCAGCCAGCGGGGACAGGCCCCCTACGAGCAGTACTTC; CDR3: CASSQRGQAPYEQYF
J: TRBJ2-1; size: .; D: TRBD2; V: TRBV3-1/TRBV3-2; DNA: TGTGCCAGCAGCCAAGGGACTAGCGGGAGCAATGAGCAGTTCTTC; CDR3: CASSQGTSGSNEQFF
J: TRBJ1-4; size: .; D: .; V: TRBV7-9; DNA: TGTGCCAGCAGCTTAGCCCAGAGTTTTGGTGCTAATGAAAAACTGTTTTTT; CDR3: CASSLAQSFGANEKLFF
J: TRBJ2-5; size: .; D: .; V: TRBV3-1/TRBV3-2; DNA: TGTGCCAGCAGCCAGGGTGCAACACAAGAGACCCAGTACTTC; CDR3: CASSQGATQETQYF
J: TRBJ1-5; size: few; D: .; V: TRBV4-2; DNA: TGTGCCAGCAGCCAAGACGTGAGGCAGCCCCAGCATTTT; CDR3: CASSQDVRQPQHF
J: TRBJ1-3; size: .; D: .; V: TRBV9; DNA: TGTGCCAGCAGCGTAGACCCCTTGACCGGAAACACCATATATTTT; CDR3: CASSVDPLTGNTIYF
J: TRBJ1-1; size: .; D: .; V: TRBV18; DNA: TGTGCCAGCTCAATTGTAACGAACACTGAAGCTTTCTTT; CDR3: CASSIVTNTEAFF
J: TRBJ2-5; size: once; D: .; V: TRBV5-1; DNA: TGCGCCAGCAGCTTGACCGATCACAGGAACCAAGAGACCCAGTACTTC; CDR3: CASSLTDHRNQETQYF
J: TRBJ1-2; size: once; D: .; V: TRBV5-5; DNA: TGTGCCAGCAGCTCGGATCAGTATGGCTACACCTTC; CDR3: CASSSDQYGYTF
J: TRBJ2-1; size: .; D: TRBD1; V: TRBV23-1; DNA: TGCGCCAGCCCAGGGGGACAGGGTTACAATGAGCAGTTCTTC; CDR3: CASPGGQGYNEQFF
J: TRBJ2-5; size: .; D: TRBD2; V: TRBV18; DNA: TGTGCCAGCTCACCTATAGCGGGAGGGCCGGCGGAAAAGACCCAGTACTTC; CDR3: CASSPIAGGPAEKTQYF
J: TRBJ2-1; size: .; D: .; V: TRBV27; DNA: TGTGCCAGCAGTTTGGGGAGGCGTCACTACAATGAGCAGTTCTTC; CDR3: CASSLGRRHYNEQFF